Listed here are 4 T cell receptor beta chains from one sample, sequenced in a study of immune evolution from preneoplasia to lung adenocarcinoma. Repertoires were generated with immunoSEQ multiplex PCR, while TCRdb's copy carries only in-frame clones and drops some. This sample carries thousands of clones, over 75% of them seen once, and the ten largest clones take 9.5% to 14%. The specimen sequenced was FFPE minimally invasive lung adenocarcinoma tissue. The receptor set was obtained from a person between 60 and 80 years old with lung adenocarcinoma.

The chain has TRBV30 and TRBJ1-5; D not resolved. Trimming removed 3 bases at V and 4 bases at J, with 13 bases between. Germline lookup yields CDR1 GTSNPN and CDR2 SVGIG (reference sequence). The CDR3 extends over 14 amino acids. CDR3 bases: TGTGCCTGGAGCAAACAAGGAGGAAATCAGCCCCAGCATTTT. This sequence encodes CAWSKQGGNQPQHF.

The chain links TRBV19 to TRBJ2-3, with D hard to call. The V end was cut by 5 bases, the J end by 8 bases, with 11 bases between. Germline V gives CDR1 LNHDA, CDR2 SQIVND (reference sequence). This CDR3 spans 12 amino acids. The CDR3 protein is CASSVGGGTQYF. The DNA for the CDR3 is TGTGCCAGTAGTGTGGGCGGTGGTACGCAGTATTTT.

The gene calls are TRBV7-8 and TRBJ2-7; the match to TRBD1 covers 9 bases. Germline CDR1 is SGHVS and CDR2 is FQNEAQ. J lost 3 bases, V lost 3 bases, and 3 bases had no gene match. CDR3 size: 14 residues. The CDR3 region has the DNA TGTGCCAGCAGCTTCCTGGACAGGGGCTACGAGCAGTACTTC. The encoded protein is CASSFLDRGYEQYF.

With respect to this clone: A junction end diverges from the germline sequence, so it may reflect a read error. The gene calls are TRBV4-2 and TRBJ2-3; D gene unclear. There are 15 residues in the CDR3. The germline gives CDR1 LGHNA, CDR2 YNFKEQ. CDR3 nucleotides: TGTGCCAGTAGCCAAGATCCCGGATTAGTAGATACGCAGTATTTT. This encodes CASSQDPGLVDTQYF.